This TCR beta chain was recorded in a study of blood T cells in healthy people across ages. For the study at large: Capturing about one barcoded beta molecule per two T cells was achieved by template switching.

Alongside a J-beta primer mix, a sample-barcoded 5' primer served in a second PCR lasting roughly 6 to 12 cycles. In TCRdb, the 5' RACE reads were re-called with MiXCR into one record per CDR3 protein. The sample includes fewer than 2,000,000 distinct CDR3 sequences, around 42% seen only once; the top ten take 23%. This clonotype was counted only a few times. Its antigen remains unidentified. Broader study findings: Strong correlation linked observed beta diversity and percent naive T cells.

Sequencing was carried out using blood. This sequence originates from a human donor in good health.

CDR3 protein: CASSQEKRGWDIQYF. The CDR3 bases are TGTGCCAGCAGCCAGGAAAAGCGGGGATGGGACATTCAGTACTTC. J is TRBJ2-4 and V is TRBV3-1; TRBD2 agrees at 7 bases. The CDR3 runs 15 residues. Trimming at V came to 3 bases and at J to 8 bases, leaving 10 bases not matched to a gene. The V gene's germline CDR1 is LGHDT and CDR2 YNNKEL (reference sequence).